The 5 T cell receptor beta chains given below trace back to one sample, sequenced in a study of blood T cells in healthy people across ages. PCR was performed a second time for about 6 to 12 cycles using a sample-barcoded 5' primer and a J-beta primer mix. A single record per CDR3 protein comes from TCRdb applying MiXCR to the 5' RACE reads. Of roughly 1.6 million distinct CDR3 sequences in the sample, about 32% were seen once. The material sequenced was blood. The receptors derive from a woman aged 25 to 39 in good health.

The V call is TRBV5-1, the J call TRBJ2-4; 8 bases align to TRBD1. With 2 bases clipped from V and 0 bases from J, the junction kept 13 bases outside the gene matches. The CDR3 extends over 19 amino acids. Germline CDR1 and CDR2: SGHRS and YFSETQ. The CDR3 loop reads CASSFGWDRLTLAKNIQYF. DNA for the CDR3: TGCGCCAGCAGCTTTGGGTGGGACAGGTTAACTCTAGCCAAAAACATTCAGTACTTC.

The CDR3 DNA reads as TGTGCCAGCAGTGAGCGGCAAAGCACAGATACGCAGTATTTT. Translating gives CASSERQSTDTQYF. V usage is TRBV2 and J usage is TRBJ2-3, with D unresolved. CDR3 length: 14 residues. Deletions cut 3 bases from V and 0 bases from J, with 7 bases between. Germline V gene sequence: CDR1 SNHLY, CDR2 FYNNEI. Drawing the rest from reference TRBV2 and TRBJ2-3, the complete variable domain is EPEVTQTPSHQVTQMGQEVILRCVPISNHLYFYWYRQILGQKVEFLVSFYNNEISEKSEIFDDQFSVERPDGSNFTLKIRSTKLEDSAMYFCASSERQSTDTQYFGPGTRLTVL.

J is TRBJ2-1 and V is TRBV28; D gene ambiguous. The germline V gene has CDR1 MDHEN and CDR2 SYDVKM. V was trimmed by 6 bases and J by 3 bases, leaving 15 bases between them. The CDR3 spans 15 residues. The CDR3 loop reads CASSQAKRHYNEQFF. CDR3 bases: TGTGCCAGCAGCCAAGCCAAAAGACACTACAATGAGCAGTTCTTC.

This clonotype was seen a few times. The V gene is TRBV5-1, the J gene TRBJ1-1; the match to TRBD1 covers 9 bases. This CDR3 has 14 residues. With V trimmed by 1 base and J by 8 bases, 6 bases remained unmatched. CDR1 and CDR2 from the germline V gene are SGHRS and YFSETQ. The CDR3 DNA reads as TGCGCCAGCAGCTTGTCGACAGGGGGGAGAGAAGCTTTCTTT. This codes for CASSLSTGGREAFF. The full variable domain, rest sourced from reference TRBV5-1 and TRBJ1-1, is KAGVTQTPRYLIKTRGQQVTLSCSPISGHRSVSWYQQTPGQGLQFLFEYFSETQRNKGNFPGRFSGRQFSNSRSEMNVSTLELGDSALYLCASSLSTGGREAFFGQGTRLTVV.

The rearrangement joins TRBV20-1 to TRBJ2-7; D not resolved. This CDR3 has 11 residues. Germline V CDR1 and CDR2: DFQATT, SNEGSKA (reference sequence). V lost 2 bases to trimming and J lost 3 bases, with 5 bases between them. CDR3 in amino acids: CSARPIYEQYF. The CDR3 coding sequence is TGCAGTGCTAGACCCATCTACGAGCAGTACTTC.